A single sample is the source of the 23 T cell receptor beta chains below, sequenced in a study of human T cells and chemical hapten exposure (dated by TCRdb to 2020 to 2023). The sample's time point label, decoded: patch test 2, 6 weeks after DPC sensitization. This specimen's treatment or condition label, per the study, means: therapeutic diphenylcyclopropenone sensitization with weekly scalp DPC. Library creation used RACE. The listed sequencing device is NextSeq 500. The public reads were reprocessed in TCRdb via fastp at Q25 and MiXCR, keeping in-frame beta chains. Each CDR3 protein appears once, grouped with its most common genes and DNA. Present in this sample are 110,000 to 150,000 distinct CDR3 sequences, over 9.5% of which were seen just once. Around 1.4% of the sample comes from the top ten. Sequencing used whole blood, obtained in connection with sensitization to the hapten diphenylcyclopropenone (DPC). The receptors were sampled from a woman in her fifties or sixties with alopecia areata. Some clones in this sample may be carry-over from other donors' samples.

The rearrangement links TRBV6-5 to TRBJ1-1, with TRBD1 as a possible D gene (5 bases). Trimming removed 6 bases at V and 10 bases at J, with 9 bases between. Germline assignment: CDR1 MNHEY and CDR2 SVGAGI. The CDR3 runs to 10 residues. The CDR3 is CASRGPGAFF. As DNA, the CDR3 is TGTGCCAGCAGGGGACCGGGAGCTTTCTTT.

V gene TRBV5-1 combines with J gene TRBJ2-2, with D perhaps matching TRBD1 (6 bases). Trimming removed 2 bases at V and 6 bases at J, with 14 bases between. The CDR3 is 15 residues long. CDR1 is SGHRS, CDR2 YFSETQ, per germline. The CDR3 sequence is CASSLVGGYPGELFF. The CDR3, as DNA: TGCGCCAGCAGCTTAGTAGGGGGATATCCCGGGGAGCTGTTTTTT.

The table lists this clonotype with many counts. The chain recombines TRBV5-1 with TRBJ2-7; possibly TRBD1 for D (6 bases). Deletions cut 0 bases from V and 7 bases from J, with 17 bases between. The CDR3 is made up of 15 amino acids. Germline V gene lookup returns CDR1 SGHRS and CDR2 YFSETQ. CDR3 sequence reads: CASSLAQGLTLEQYF. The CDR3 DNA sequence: TGCGCCAGCAGCTTGGCCCAGGGGCTGACCTTGGAGCAGTACTTC.

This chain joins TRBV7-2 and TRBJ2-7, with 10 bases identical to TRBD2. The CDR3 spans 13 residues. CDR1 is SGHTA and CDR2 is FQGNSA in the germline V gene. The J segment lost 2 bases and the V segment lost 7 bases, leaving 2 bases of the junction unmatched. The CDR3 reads CASTLAGAYEQYF. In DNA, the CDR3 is TGTGCCAGCACGCTAGCGGGAGCCTACGAGCAGTACTTC.

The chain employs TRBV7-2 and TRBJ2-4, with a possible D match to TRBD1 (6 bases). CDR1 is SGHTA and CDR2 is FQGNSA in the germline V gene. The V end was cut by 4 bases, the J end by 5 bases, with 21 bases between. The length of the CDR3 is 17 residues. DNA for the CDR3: TGTGCCAGCAGCTGGCCGGGACACCCCTCTAACCAAAACATTCAGTACTTC. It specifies CASSWPGHPSNQNIQYF.

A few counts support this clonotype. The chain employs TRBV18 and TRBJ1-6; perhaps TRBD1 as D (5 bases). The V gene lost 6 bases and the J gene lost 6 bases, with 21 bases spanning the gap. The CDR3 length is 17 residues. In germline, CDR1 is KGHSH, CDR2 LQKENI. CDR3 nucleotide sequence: TGTGCCAGCTCTAATCGAGGGACGGGGGGTCCTAATTCACCCCTCCACTTT. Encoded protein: CASSNRGTGGPNSPLHF.

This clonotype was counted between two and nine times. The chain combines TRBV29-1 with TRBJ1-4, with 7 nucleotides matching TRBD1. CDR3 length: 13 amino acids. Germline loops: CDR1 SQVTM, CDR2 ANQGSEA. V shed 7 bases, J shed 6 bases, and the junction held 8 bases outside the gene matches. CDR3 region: CSGSQGSDEKLFF. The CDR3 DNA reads TGCAGCGGGTCACAGGGGTCGGATGAAAAACTGTTTTTT.

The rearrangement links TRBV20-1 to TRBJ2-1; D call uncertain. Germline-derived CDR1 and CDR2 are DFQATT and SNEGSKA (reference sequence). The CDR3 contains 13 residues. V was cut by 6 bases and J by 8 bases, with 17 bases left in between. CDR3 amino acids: CSARPSLGDEQFF. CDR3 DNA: TGCAGTGCACGCCCTAGTTTAGGCGATGAGCAGTTCTTC.

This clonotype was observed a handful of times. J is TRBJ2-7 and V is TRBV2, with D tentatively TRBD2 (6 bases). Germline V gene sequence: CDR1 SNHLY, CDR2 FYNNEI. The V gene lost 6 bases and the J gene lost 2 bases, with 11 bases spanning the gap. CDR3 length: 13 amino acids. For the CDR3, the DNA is TGTGCCAGCAGGGGGCGGGGTGCCTACGAGCAGTACTTC. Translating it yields CASRGRGAYEQYF.

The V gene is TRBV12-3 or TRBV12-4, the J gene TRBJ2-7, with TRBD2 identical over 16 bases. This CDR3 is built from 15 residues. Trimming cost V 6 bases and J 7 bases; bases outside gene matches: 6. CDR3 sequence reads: CASRGTSGRAWEQYF. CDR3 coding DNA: TGTGCCAGCAGGGGGACTAGCGGGAGGGCCTGGGAGCAGTACTTC.

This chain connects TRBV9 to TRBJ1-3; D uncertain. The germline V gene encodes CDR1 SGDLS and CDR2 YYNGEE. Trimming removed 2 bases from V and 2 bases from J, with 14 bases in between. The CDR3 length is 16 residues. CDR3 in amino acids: CASSVDSPLTGNTIYF. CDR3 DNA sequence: TGTGCCAGCAGCGTGGACTCTCCCCTAACTGGAAACACCATATATTTT. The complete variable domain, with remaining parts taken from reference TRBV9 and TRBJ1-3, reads DSGVTQTPKHLITATGQRVTLRCSPRSGDLSVYWYQQSLDQGLQFLIQYYNGEERAKGNILERFSAQQFPDLHSELNLSSLELGDSALYFCASSVDSPLTGNTIYFGEGSWLTVV.

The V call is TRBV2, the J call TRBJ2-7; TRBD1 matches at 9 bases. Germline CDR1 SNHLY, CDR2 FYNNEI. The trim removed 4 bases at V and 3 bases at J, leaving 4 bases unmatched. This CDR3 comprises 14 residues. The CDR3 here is CASSVQGAFYEQYF. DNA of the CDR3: TGTGCCAGCAGTGTACAGGGGGCCTTCTACGAGCAGTACTTC.

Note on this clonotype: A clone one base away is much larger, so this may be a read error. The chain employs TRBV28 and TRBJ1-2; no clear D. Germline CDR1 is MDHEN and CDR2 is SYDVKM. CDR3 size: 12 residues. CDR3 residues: CASSIARDGSTF. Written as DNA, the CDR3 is TGTGCCAGCAGTATTGCCCGGGATGGCTCCACCTTC.

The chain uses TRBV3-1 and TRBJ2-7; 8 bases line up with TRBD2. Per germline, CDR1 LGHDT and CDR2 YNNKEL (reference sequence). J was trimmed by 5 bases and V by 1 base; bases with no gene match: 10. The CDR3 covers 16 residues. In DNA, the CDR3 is TGTGCCAGCAGCCAAGGTAATAGCGGGACTGGCGACGAGCAGTACTTC. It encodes CASSQGNSGTGDEQYF.

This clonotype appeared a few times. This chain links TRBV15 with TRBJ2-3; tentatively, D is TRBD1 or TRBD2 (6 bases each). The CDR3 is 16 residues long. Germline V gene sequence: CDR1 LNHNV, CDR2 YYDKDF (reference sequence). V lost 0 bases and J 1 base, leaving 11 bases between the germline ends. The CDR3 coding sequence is TGTGCCACCAGCAGAGAGGGGGGCGGAGGCACAGATACGCAGTATTTT. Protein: CATSREGGGGTDTQYF. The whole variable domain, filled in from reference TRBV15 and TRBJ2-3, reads DAMVIQNPRYQVTQFGKPVTLSCSQTLNHNVMYWYQQKSSQAPKLLFHYYDKDFNNEADTPDNFQSRRPNTSFCFLDIRSPGLGDTAMYLCATSREGGGGTDTQYFGPGTRLTVL.

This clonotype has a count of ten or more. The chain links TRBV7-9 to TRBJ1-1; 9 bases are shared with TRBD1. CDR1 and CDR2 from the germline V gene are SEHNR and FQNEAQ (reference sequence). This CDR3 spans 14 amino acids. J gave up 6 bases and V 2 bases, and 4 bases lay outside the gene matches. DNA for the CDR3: TGTGCCAGCAGCTTAACAGGGGGCGCGCCTGAAGCTTTCTTT. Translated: CASSLTGGAPEAFF.

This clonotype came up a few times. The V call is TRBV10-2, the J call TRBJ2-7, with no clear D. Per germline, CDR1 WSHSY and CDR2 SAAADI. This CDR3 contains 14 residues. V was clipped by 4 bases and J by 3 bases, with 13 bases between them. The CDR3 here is CASSVLDPGYEQYF. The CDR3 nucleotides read TGCGCCAGCAGTGTATTAGACCCAGGCTACGAGCAGTACTTC.

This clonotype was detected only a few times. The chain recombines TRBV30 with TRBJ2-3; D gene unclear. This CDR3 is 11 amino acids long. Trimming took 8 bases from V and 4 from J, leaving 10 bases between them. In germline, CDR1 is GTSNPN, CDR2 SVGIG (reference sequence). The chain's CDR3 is CARSVADTQYF. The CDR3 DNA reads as TGTGCCCGGTCAGTGGCAGATACGCAGTATTTT.

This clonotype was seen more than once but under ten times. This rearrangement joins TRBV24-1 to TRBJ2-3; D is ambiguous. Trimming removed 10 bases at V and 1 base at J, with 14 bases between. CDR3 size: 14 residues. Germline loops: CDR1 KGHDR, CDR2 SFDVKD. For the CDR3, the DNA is TGTGCCACTTCACGAGGTTTGGGCACAGATACGCAGTATTTT. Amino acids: CATSRGLGTDTQYF.

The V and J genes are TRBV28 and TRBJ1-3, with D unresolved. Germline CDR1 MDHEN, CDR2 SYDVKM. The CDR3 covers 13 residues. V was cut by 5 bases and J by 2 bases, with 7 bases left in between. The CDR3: CASSLRAGNTIYF. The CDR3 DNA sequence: TGTGCCAGCAGTCTCCGGGCTGGAAACACCATATATTTT.

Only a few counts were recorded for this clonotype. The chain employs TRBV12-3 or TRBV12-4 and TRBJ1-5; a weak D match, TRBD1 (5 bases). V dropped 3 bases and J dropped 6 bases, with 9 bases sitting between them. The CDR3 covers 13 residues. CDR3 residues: CASSFRVSQPQHF. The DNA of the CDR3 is TGTGCCAGCAGTTTCAGGGTCAGTCAGCCCCAGCATTTT.

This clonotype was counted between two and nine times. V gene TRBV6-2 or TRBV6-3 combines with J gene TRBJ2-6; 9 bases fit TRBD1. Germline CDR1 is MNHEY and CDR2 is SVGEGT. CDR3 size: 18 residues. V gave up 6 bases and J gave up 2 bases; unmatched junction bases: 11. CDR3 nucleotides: TGTGCCAGCAGCCCCGGGACAGGGACAAGAACTGGGGCCAACGTCCTGACTTTC. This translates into CASSPGTGTRTGANVLTF.

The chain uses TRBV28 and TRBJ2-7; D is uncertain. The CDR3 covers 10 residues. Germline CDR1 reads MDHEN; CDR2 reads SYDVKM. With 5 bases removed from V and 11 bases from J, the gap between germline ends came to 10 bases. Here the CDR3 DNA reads TGTGCCAGCAGTGGCTTTGTGAAGTACTTC. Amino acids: CASSGFVKYF.